The following is a T cell receptor (beta chain) sequence with its context. Its specificity is not known. The data stem from a study of naive and memory T cell subsets. Two oligonucleotides, mixed equimolar, formed the beta constant-region primer covering TRBC1 and TRBC2. Nested alpha and beta constant-region primers with the SP2 primer drove four PCR rounds on ligated cDNA. MiXCR, run by TCRdb on the UMI-ligation and nested PCR reads, gives a single entry per CDR3 protein. The table has around 140,000 distinct CDR3 sequences, roughly 22% seen once; the top ten hold around 0.097%. Four subsets defined by CD45RA and CD27 were sorted after CD3, CD4, CD8 and live/dead staining. Points from the study as a whole: Naive repertoires, especially CD8, held a few larger clonotypes, possibly memory cells re-expressing CD45RA. TCR abundance followed a power law differing between naive and memory subsets.

This CDR3 has 15 residues. The germline V and J ends were trimmed by 3 bases and 0 bases, with 11 bases remaining between them. CDR1 is MNHGY, CDR2 SVAAGI, per germline. This TCR derives from a human donor in good health. The V and J genes are TRBV6-9 and TRBJ2-5, with TRBD2 as a possible D gene (5 bases). Material: naive CD4+ T cells from blood. Here the CDR3 DNA reads TGTGCCAGCAGTTACGGGATGGAGTACCAAGAGACCCAGTACTTC. This encodes CASSYGMEYQETQYF.